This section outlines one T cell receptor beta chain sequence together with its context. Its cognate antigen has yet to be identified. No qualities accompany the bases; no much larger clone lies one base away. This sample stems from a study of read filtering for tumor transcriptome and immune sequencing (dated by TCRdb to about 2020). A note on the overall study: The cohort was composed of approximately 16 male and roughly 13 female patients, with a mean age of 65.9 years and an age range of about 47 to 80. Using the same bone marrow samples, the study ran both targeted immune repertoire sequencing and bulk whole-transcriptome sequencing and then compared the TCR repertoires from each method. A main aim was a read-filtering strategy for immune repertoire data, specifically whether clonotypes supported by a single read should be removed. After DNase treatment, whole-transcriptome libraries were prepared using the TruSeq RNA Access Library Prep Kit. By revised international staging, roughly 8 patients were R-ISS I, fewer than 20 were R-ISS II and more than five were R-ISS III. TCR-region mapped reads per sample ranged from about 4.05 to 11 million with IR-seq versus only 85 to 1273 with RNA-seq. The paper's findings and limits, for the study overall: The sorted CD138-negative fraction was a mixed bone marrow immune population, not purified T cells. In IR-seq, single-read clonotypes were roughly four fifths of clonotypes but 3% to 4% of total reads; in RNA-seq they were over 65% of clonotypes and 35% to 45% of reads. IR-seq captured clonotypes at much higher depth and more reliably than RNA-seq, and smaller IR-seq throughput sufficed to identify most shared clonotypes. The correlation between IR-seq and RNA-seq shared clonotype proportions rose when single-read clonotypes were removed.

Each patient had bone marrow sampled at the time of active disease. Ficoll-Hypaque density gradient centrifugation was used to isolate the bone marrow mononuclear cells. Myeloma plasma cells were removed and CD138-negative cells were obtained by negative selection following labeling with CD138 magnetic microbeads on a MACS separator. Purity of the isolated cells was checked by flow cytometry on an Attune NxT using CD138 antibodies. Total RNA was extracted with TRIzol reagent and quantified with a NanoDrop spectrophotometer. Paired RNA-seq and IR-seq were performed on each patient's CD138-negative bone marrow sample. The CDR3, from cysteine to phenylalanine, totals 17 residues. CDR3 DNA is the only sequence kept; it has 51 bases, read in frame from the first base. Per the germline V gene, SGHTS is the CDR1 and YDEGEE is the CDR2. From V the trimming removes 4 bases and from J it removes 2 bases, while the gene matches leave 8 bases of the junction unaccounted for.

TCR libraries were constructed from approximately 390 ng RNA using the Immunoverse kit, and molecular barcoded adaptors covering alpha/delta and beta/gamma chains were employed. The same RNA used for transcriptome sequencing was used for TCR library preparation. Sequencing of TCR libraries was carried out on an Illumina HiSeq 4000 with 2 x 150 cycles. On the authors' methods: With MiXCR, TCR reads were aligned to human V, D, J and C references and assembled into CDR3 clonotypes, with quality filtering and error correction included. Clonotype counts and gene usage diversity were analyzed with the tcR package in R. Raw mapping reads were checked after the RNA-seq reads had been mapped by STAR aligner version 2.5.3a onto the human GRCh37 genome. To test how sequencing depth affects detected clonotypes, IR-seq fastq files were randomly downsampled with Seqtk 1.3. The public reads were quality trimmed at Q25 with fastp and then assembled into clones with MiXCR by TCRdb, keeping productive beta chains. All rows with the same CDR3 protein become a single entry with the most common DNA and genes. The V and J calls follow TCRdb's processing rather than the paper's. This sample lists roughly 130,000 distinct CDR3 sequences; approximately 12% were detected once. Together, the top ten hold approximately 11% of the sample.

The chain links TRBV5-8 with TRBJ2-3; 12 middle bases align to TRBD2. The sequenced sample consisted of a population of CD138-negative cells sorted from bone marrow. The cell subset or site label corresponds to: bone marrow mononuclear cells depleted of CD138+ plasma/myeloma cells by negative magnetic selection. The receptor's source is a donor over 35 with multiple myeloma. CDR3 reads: CASSLAGGISTTDTQYF. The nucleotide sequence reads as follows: TGTGCCAGCAGCCTAGCGGGAGGGATTAGTACCACAGATACGCAGTATTTT.